This T cell receptor beta chain was recovered during a study of blood T cell repertoires in COVID-19. As for the study in general: PBMCs, B-cell-depleted T cells, or T cells provided the cDNA or gDNA that made up the material.

Cohort allocation depended upon clinical history that participants reported. Recovered status applied to Cohort 3 donors who had two consecutive negative PCRs. It also applied to those with clearance or with symptom resolution. CDR3 length equals 16 residues. The germline CDR1 and CDR2 sequences are PRHDT and FYEKMQ (reference sequence). V lost 2 bases and J 5 bases, leaving 18 bases between the germline ends. In the original workflow: It was from reference gene primer amplification that nucleated cell counts were estimated. The table came from immunoSEQ multiplex PCR; TCRdb's copy has only in-frame clones and leaves some out. The V and J calls and clone size are taken from that table; D and trimming were inferred from the DNA. The sample has fewer than 200,000 clones, about 72% seen once.

V gene TRBV13 combines with J gene TRBJ2-5; D unresolved. The clonotype originates from a woman aged 45-65 years who had recovered from COVID-19. The sequenced sample consisted of PBMCs or T cells enriched from blood (not recorded which). As DNA, the CDR3 is TGTGCCAGCAGCTTATGGCAGGTTGGTTTGGGCGAGACCCAGTACTTC. Translating it yields CASSLWQVGLGETQYF.